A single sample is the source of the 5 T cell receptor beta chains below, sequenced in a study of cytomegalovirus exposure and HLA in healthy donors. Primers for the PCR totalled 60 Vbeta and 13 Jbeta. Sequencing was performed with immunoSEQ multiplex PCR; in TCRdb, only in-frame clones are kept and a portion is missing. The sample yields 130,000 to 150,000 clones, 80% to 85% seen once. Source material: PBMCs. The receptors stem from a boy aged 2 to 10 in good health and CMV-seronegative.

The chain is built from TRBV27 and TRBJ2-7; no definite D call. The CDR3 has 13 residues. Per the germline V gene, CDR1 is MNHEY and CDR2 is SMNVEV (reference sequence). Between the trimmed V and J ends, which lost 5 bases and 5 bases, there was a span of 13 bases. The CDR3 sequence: CASSPQESHEQYF. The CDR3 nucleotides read TGTGCCAGCAGTCCCCAGGAAAGTCACGAGCAGTACTTC.

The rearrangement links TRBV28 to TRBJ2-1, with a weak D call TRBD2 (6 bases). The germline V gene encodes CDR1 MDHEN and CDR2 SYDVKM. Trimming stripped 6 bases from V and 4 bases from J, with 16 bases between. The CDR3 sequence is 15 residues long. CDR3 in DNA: TGTGCCAGCAGGCCGAGACGGGAGTTTTACAATGAGCAGTTCTTC. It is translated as CASRPRREFYNEQFF.

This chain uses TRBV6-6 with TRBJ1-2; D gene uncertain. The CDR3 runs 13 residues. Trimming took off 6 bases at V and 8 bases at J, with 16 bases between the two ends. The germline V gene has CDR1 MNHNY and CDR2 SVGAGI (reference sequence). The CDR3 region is CASSQTGSGGYTF. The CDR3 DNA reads TGTGCCAGCAGCCAGACGGGCTCGGGGGGCTACACCTTC.

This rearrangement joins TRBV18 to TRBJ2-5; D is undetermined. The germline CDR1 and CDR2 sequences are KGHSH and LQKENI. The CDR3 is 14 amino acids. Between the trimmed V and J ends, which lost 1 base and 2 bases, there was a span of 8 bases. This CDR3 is CASSPLPRQETQYF. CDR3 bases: TGTGCCAGCTCACCACTCCCCAGACAAGAGACCCAGTACTTC.

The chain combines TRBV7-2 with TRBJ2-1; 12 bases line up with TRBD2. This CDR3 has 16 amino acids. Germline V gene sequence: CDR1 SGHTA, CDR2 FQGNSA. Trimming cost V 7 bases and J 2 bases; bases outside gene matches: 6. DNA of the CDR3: TGTGCCAGCACCCCCTGGACTAGCGGGGCCTACAATGAGCAGTTCTTC. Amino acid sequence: CASTPWTSGAYNEQFF.